This T cell receptor beta chain was obtained from a study of Graves' ophthalmopathy and Graves' hyperthyroidism. The wider study: Peripheral blood sampling preceded any treatment and occurred at initial diagnosis. Study results and limitations: Separation of ophthalmopathy from stable hyperthyroidism was achieved by a 13-signature model, at about 89% sensitivity and 70% to 82% specificity.

This clonotype was seen at least ten times. The antigen remains undetermined. The junction departs from the called germline gene at one end, perhaps through a read error. The sequenced template was RNA, covering the TCR beta CDR3 region. The first-round RT-PCR employed HTBI primers together with the Qiagen OneStep RT-PCR kit. A multiplex PCR was then performed as the second round. One entry per CDR3 protein results from TCRdb running MiXCR on the multiplex PCR reads. This sample has 300,000 to 450,000 distinct CDR3 sequences, with approximately 17% found just once. The TCR originated in an adult woman with stable Graves' hyperthyroidism. The sequenced sample was peripheral blood.

In DNA form, the CDR3 reads TGTGCCAGCAGACTGCCTGCATCGGGGGGGCTGTTTTTT. As protein: CASRLPASGGLFF. J is TRBJ2-2 and V is TRBV6-2 or TRBV6-3; 7 positions agree with TRBD2. The CDR3 is made up of 13 amino acids. Per germline, CDR1 MNHEY and CDR2 SVGEGT.